One sample yielded the 18 T cell receptor beta chains listed below, sequenced in a study of early stage breast cancer tumors. The method was immunoSEQ multiplex PCR; TCRdb's version includes in-frame clones alone and lacks a portion of them. The table includes about 20,000 clones, about 75% detected once. Source material: blood. These receptors came from a person between 55 and 69 years old with breast cancer.

The J gene is TRBJ2-7, the V gene TRBV25-1, with D perhaps matching TRBD1 or TRBD2 (5 bases each). The CDR3 runs 16 residues. Germline CDR1 is MGHDK and CDR2 is SYGVNS. Trimming stripped 7 bases from V and 2 bases from J, with 21 bases between. CDR3 sequence: CASTPKGPGSTYEQYF. The CDR3 region has the DNA TGTGCCAGCACCCCTAAGGGGCCGGGAAGCACCTACGAGCAGTACTTC.

The genes are TRBV18 and TRBJ2-7; D is possibly TRBD1 or TRBD2 (7 bases each). V was trimmed by 0 bases and J by 4 bases, leaving 22 bases between them. The CDR3 contains 18 residues. CDR1 KGHSH and CDR2 LQKENI come from the germline V gene. The CDR3 DNA follows: TGTGCCAGCTCACCACCGCAAAGGGGGCTCGGCGGGGGTTACGAGCAGTACTTC. Protein: CASSPPQRGLGGGYEQYF. Full variable domain (missing parts from reference TRBV18 and TRBJ2-7): NAGVMQNPRHLVRRRGQEARLRCSPMKGHSHVYWYRQLPEEGLKFMVYLQKENIIDESGMPKERFSAEFPKEGPSILRIQQVVRGDSAAYFCASSPPQRGLGGGYEQYFGPGTRLTVT.

The V and J genes are TRBV6-5 and TRBJ1-1, with no clear D. CDR1 and CDR2 (germline): MNHEY, SVGAGI. CDR3 length: 14 amino acids. Trimming left V 5 bases short and J 0 bases short, with 10 bases between. The CDR3 protein is CASSVGRMNTEAFF. CDR3 nucleotides: TGTGCCAGCAGTGTCGGACGCATGAACACTGAAGCTTTCTTT.

This clone is a singleton in its sample. V usage is TRBV10-3 and J usage is TRBJ2-7; 11 bases fit TRBD1. J was trimmed by 6 bases and V by 11 bases; bases with no gene match: 9. The V gene's germline CDR1 is ENHRY and CDR2 SYGVKD. The CDR3 contains 13 residues. The CDR3 region is CASRWDRGGEQYF. CDR3 nucleotide sequence: TGTGCCTCCCGGTGGGACAGGGGGGGCGAGCAGTACTTC.

This clone occurred once. CDR3 region: CATTPTSYEQYF. CDR3 DNA sequence: TGTGCAACCACTCCGACCTCCTACGAGCAGTACTTC. V and J are TRBV28 and TRBJ2-7; D gene unclear. The length of the CDR3 is 12 residues. The germline CDR1 and CDR2 sequences are MDHEN and SYDVKM.

The chain uses TRBV30 and TRBJ2-7; possible D gene TRBD1, 5 bases. Trimming removed 3 bases at V and 2 bases at J, with 11 bases between. Germline CDR1 is GTSNPN and CDR2 is SVGIG (reference sequence). This CDR3 region has 13 residues. The CDR3 loop reads CAWSQGLTYEQYF. In DNA form, the CDR3 reads TGTGCCTGGAGCCAGGGATTAACCTACGAGCAGTACTTC.

In its sample, this clone was seen once. CDR3 loop: CASSFDRSTGELFF. CDR3 coding DNA: TGCGCCAGCAGCTTTGACAGGAGCACCGGGGAGCTGTTTTTT. The chain carries TRBV5-1 and TRBJ2-2; weak D call: TRBD1 (6 bases). Germline loops: CDR1 SGHRS, CDR2 YFSETQ. CDR3 length: 14 residues. The V end lost 2 bases, the J end lost 4 bases, and 9 bases lay between the germline ends.

The chain joins TRBV7-8 to TRBJ2-3, with TRBD2 as a possible D gene (5 bases). Germline CDR1 is SGHVS and CDR2 is FQNEAQ. V dropped 3 bases and J dropped 1 base, with 17 bases sitting between them. CDR3 length: 17 amino acids. The CDR3 DNA reads as TGTGCCAGCAGCTTCCCCCCTATACTAGTTGGCACAGATACGCAGTATTTT. Its translation is CASSFPPILVGTDTQYF. Drawing the rest from reference TRBV7-8 and TRBJ2-3, the complete variable domain is GAGVSQSPRYKVAKRGQDVALRCDPISGHVSLFWYQQALGQGPEFLTYFQNEAQLDKSGLPSDRFFAERPEGSVSTLKIQRTQQEDSAVYLCASSFPPILVGTDTQYFGPGTRLTVL.

The chain employs TRBV19 and TRBJ2-7, with D perhaps TRBD2 (6 bases). V was cut by 5 bases and J by 1 base, with 15 bases left in between. The CDR3 consists of 15 residues. Per the germline V gene, CDR1 is LNHDA and CDR2 is SQIVND (reference sequence). Written as DNA, the CDR3 is TGTGCCAGTAGTCCCCGGATAGCGGATTCCTACGAGCAGTACTTC. Residues: CASSPRIADSYEQYF.

V and J are TRBV9 and TRBJ2-5; 9 nucleotides align to TRBD2. This CDR3 comprises 15 residues. With 2 bases clipped from V and 1 base from J, the junction kept 3 bases outside the gene matches. Germline CDR1 is SGDLS and CDR2 is YYNGEE. CDR3 DNA sequence: TGTGCCAGCAGCGTCCTAGCGGGGATCCAAGAGACCCAGTACTTC. Residues: CASSVLAGIQETQYF.

The V call is TRBV10-3, the J call TRBJ1-2; no firm D call. Germline values: CDR1 ENHRY, CDR2 SYGVKD. V shed 7 bases and J shed 8 bases, with 14 bases lying between them. The CDR3 loop spans 12 amino acids. Here the CDR3 reads CAIKAGSVGYTF. In DNA form, the CDR3 reads TGTGCCATCAAGGCGGGGAGTGTGGGCTACACCTTC.

The chain recombines TRBV29-1 with TRBJ1-5; 7 nucleotides line up with TRBD1. From germline, CDR1 is SQVTM and CDR2 ANQGSEA. V lost 4 bases and J lost 7; bases outside the gene matches: 7. This CDR3 spans 13 amino acids. The CDR3 here is CSVGQGRGQPQHF. In DNA, the CDR3 is TGCAGCGTTGGACAGGGCCGGGGCCAGCCCCAGCATTTT.

The chain links TRBV19 to TRBJ2-7; no firm D call. The CDR3 has 11 residues. Germline-derived CDR1 and CDR2 are LNHDA and SQIVND (reference sequence). With 4 bases removed from V and 3 bases from J, the gap between germline ends came to 4 bases. The CDR3 is CASSTGYEQYF. The CDR3 coding sequence is TGTGCCAGTAGTACCGGCTACGAGCAGTACTTC.

The CDR3 bases are TGTGCCAGCAGCGTAGGACTAGCGGACAATGAGCAGTTCTTC. It yields the protein CASSVGLADNEQFF. The V call is TRBV9, the J call TRBJ2-1; 9 nucleotides agree with TRBD2. CDR1 and CDR2 (germline): SGDLS, YYNGEE. The CDR3 covers 14 residues. V gave up 0 bases and J gave up 5 bases; unmatched junction bases: 0.

This chain links TRBV9 with TRBJ1-1; D possibly corresponds to TRBD1 (6 bases). CDR1 SGDLS and CDR2 YYNGEE come from the germline V gene. V was pared by 0 bases and J by 3 bases, with 12 bases between. The CDR3 has 15 residues. DNA of the CDR3: TGTGCCAGCAGCGTAGCAGGGGTTGGGGACACTGAAGCTTTCTTT. It specifies CASSVAGVGDTEAFF.

The chain couples TRBV27 to TRBJ2-4; D may match TRBD1 or TRBD2 (5 bases each). This CDR3 has 15 residues. Per germline, CDR1 MNHEY and CDR2 SMNVEV (reference sequence). Between the trimmed V and J ends, which lost 0 bases and 1 base, there was a span of 7 bases. The CDR3 DNA reads TGTGCCAGCAGTTTATCGTGGGGGGCCAAAAACATTCAGTACTTC. It specifies CASSLSWGAKNIQYF.

The V gene is TRBV19, the J gene TRBJ2-7; TRBD2 might be the D (5 bases). From germline, CDR1 is LNHDA and CDR2 SQIVND (reference sequence). This CDR3 has 14 residues. Trimming took off 4 bases at V and 1 base at J, with 11 bases between the two ends. The CDR3 DNA reads TGTGCCAGTAGTACCCGGGCGGGTTCCTACGAGCAGTACTTC. It yields the protein CASSTRAGSYEQYF.

This clone has only a few counts. This sequence joins TRBV7-3 and TRBJ2-2; weak D call: TRBD2 (5 bases). V gave up 0 bases and J gave up 5 bases, with 22 bases separating them. The CDR3 sequence is 19 residues long. Germline CDR1 SGHTA, CDR2 FQGTGA. CDR3 coding DNA: TGTGCCAGCAGCTTAACGATGGAGGCGGACGGGTCCTATACCGGGGAGCTGTTTTTT. Its translation is CASSLTMEADGSYTGELFF.